The clone carrying this TCR beta chain was counted ten times or more. Regions amplified from RNA transcripts were the TCR beta CDR3 regions. Researchers ran a first-round RT-PCR on the TCR CDR3 using the HTBI primer set. TCRdb ran MiXCR on the multiplex PCR reads and lists one entry per CDR3 protein. The top ten clones hold 26% of a sample with 500,000 to 550,000 distinct CDR3 sequences, under 25% of them seen once. The data derive from a study of T cells in Graves' hyperthyroidism and ophthalmopathy. V trimming: 10 bases; J trimming: 0 bases; junction bases outside the gene matches: 1. The CDR3 is 12 amino acids. CDR1 is LNHDA and CDR2 is SQIVND in the germline V gene (reference sequence).

The chain couples TRBV19 to TRBJ2-5; TRBD2 matches at 8 bases. The sequencing sample was made of blood. This sequence was found in a man aged 18 to 29 with Graves' hyperthyroidism. CDR3 sequence reads: CATAGDQETQYF. CDR3 sequence (DNA): TGTGCCACAGCGGGGGACCAAGAGACCCAGTACTTC.